This T cell receptor (beta chain) stems from a study of blood T cell repertoires in COVID-19. This CDR3 contains 13 residues. The ends were cut back, 4 bases at V and 6 bases at J, with 9 bases in the middle. Germline V lookup: CDR1 KGHDR, CDR2 SFDVKD. This clone was picked up a small number of times. TCRdb's copy holds only in-frame clones and misses some; the assay was immunoSEQ multiplex PCR. The sample consists of 200,000 to 250,000 clones, around 90% of them appearing once. Participants, 18 to 89 years old, spanned approximately 25 US areas. Participants' own reports of clinical history determined their cohort assignment. People in the exposed group encountered a COVID-19 case within 2 weeks before entering the study.

The origin of this receptor is a woman aged 30 to 39 who had been exposed to COVID-19. V is TRBV24-1 and J is TRBJ2-1; maybe TRBD2 (6 bases). Sequenced input: PBMCs or T cells enriched from blood (not recorded which). Written as DNA, the CDR3 is TGTGCCACCAGTGACTGGACTACCAATGAGCAGTTCTTC. Translation: CATSDWTTNEQFF.